The clone carrying this T cell receptor (beta chain) is large (0.1 to 1%) by share. No antigen is known for it. Trimming removed 5 bases from V and 8 bases from J, with 15 bases in between. The CDR3 runs 13 residues. Adaptor-ligated barcode primers were used to amplify TRBV12-4/TRBJ1-2 clonotypes. MiXCR, applied by TCRdb to the multiplex PCR reads, yields one record per CDR3 protein. The sample contains about 690 distinct CDR3 sequences, 10% of which appear only once. Study results and limitations: In terms of TCR gene usage, tumor memory CD4+ T cells clustered together with blood and lymph node memory CD4+ cells, as well as with lymph node naive CD4+ cells. Tumor Tregs overlapped most with tumor, then blood, naive CD4+ cells. Naive CD4+ cells shared about an eighth of tumor Treg sequences.

Treg sorting used a CD4+CD25+CD127-/low gate. Sequenced sample: Tregs sorted from blood. This chain uses TRBV12-3 or TRBV12-4 with TRBJ1-2; D is undetermined. The TCR comes from a female donor with breast cancer. The DNA for the CDR3 is TGTGCCAGCAGTCACGCCTACCCAACCGGCTACACCTTC. This encodes CASSHAYPTGYTF.